These T cell receptor beta chains were read from a single sample in a study of T cell changes during pregnancy in multiple sclerosis. Repertoires were generated with immunoSEQ multiplex PCR, while TCRdb's copy carries only in-frame clones and drops some. The sample shows over 30,000 clones, over 85% of them seen only once. The sequenced sample was CD8+ T cells from peripheral blood mononuclear cells, obtained in the third trimester of pregnancy. These receptor sequences come from a female donor with multiple sclerosis, enrolled in a pregnancy study. Each CDR3 is given without its conserved first and last residue.

v_gene: TRBV9
CDR3aa: ASSVGGGGLGDTQY

v_gene: TRBV5-6
CDR3aa: ASSLKYSYGYT

v_gene: TRBV5-1
CDR3aa: ASSGNRGVGYEQY

v_gene: TRBV25-1
CDR3aa: ASSDAGVPYEQY

v_gene: TRBV7-9
CDR3aa: ASSPGQGLNEQF

v_gene: TRBV27
CDR3aa: ASSPGEDTGELF

v_gene: TRBV7-7
CDR3aa: ASSKGQGLDEQF

v_gene: TRBV11-2
CDR3aa: ASSLDPDRLYEQY

v_gene: TRBV9
CDR3aa: ASSLGQGANEKLF

v_gene: TRBV27
CDR3aa: ASSYNPRQDKNTEAF

v_gene: TRBV7-2
CDR3aa: ASSLPRQGIPLIGYT

v_gene: TRBV9
CDR3aa: ASTPWGAGGRETQY

v_gene: TRBV27
CDR3aa: ASSLFGRAF

v_gene: TRBV7-2
CDR3aa: ASSFASSTYEQY

v_gene: TRBV14
CDR3aa: ASSRGTSLNYEQY

v_gene: TRBV18
CDR3aa: ASSPLPAGYEQY

v_gene: TRBV19
CDR3aa: ASSPQGYNSPLH

v_gene: TRBV7-9
CDR3aa: ASSPEESEAF

v_gene: TRBV9
CDR3aa: ASSRAGGSSDTQY

v_gene: TRBV4-1
CDR3aa: ASSHGGNTIY

v_gene: TRBV2
CDR3aa: ANRGPSTDTQY

v_gene: TRBV14
CDR3aa: ASSQAMGAVGYT

v_gene: TRBV27
CDR3aa: ASSLSTGVLYEQY

v_gene: TRBV5-4
CDR3aa: ASSLGGEGNTEAF

v_gene: TRBV27
CDR3aa: ASRRILATNEKLF